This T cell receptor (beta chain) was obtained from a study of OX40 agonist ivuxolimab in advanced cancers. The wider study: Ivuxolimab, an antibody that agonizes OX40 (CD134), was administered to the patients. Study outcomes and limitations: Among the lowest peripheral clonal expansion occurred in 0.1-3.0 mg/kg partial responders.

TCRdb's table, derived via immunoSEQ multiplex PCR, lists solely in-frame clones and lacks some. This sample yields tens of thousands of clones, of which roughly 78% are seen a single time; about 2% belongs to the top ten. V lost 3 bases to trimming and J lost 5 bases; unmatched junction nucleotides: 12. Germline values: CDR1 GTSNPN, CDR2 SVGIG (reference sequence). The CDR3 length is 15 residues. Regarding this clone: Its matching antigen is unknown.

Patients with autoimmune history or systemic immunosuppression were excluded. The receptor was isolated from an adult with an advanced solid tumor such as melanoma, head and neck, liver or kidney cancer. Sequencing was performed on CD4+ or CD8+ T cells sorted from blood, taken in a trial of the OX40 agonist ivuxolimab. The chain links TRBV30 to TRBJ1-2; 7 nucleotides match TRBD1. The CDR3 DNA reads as TGTGCCTGGAGGGTACAGGGGCCCCTCCGTTATGGCTACACCTTC. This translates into CAWRVQGPLRYGYTF.